Listed here are 9 T cell receptor beta chains from one sample, sequenced in a study of CD8+ T cells in alopecia areata. Noted treatment: oral pan-JAK inhibitor, 5-10 mg twice daily. RNA extraction was followed by reverse transcription into cDNA, which acted as the sequencing template. Assay used: immunoSEQ multiplex PCR; TCRdb lists only in-frame clones, some missing. This table holds 150,000 to 250,000 clones, around 56% found once. The sample was CD4+ T cells sorted from blood, taken at week 4, from a patient treated with tofacitinib. Receptors were obtained from a human donor with alopecia areata.

This clone was counted only a few times. The V and J genes are TRBV6-5 and TRBJ2-7; 7 nucleotides line up with TRBD2. The CDR3 sequence is 14 residues long. Germline V lookup: CDR1 MNHEY, CDR2 SVGAGI. With 6 bases clipped from V and 1 base from J, the junction kept 6 bases outside the gene matches. CDR3 in DNA: TGTGCCAGCAGCCCATGGACTAGATCCTACGAGCAGTACTTC. Protein product: CASSPWTRSYEQYF.

This clone was seen a few times. The V call is TRBV6-6, the J call TRBJ1-3, with a possible D match to TRBD1 (5 bases). The ends were cut back, 4 bases at V and 0 bases at J, with 13 bases in the middle. Per germline, CDR1 MNHNY and CDR2 SVGAGI (reference sequence). The CDR3 sequence is 16 residues long. The CDR3 loop is CASSSSGQISGNTIYF. The DNA for the CDR3 is TGTGCCAGCAGTTCTTCAGGGCAAATCTCTGGAAACACCATATATTTT.

The chain carries TRBV4-2 and TRBJ1-1, with D maybe TRBD1 (5 bases). This CDR3 has 13 residues. Trimming took off 1 base at V and 4 bases at J, with 7 bases between the two ends. CDR1 is LGHNA, CDR2 YNFKEQ, per germline. DNA of the CDR3: TGTGCCAGCAGCCAAGCAGGGCGCACTGAAGCTTTCTTT. Encoded protein: CASSQAGRTEAFF.

A remark on this clone: Additional DNA sequences in this sample encode the identical CDR3. The genes are TRBV30 and TRBJ1-1, with 8 bases matching TRBD1. CDR1 GTSNPN and CDR2 SVGIG come from the germline V gene (reference sequence). The CDR3 runs to 14 residues. V trimming: 2 bases; J trimming: 3 bases; junction bases outside the gene matches: 5. CDR3 protein: CAWSRQGRDTEAFF. The CDR3 bases are TGTGCCTGGAGTCGACAGGGGCGGGACACTGAAGCTTTCTTT.

The chain recombines TRBV5-1 with TRBJ2-5; D remains unclear. The CDR3 length is 14 residues. Germline-derived CDR1 and CDR2 are SGHRS and YFSETQ. Trimming removed 0 bases at V and 0 bases at J, with 6 bases between. As DNA, the CDR3 is TGCGCCAGCAGCTTGGGGCGGAACCAAGAGACCCAGTACTTC. It yields the protein CASSLGRNQETQYF.

This clone has just a few counts. The chain has TRBV29-1 and TRBJ1-5, with 8 bases identical to TRBD1. Germline V gene data show CDR1 as SQVTM and CDR2 as ANQGSEA. J was trimmed by 4 bases and V by 6 bases; bases with no gene match: 5. The CDR3 length is 13 residues. Here the CDR3 DNA reads TGCAGCGTGAGGACAGGGCTTAATCAGCCCCAGCATTTT. Amino acid sequence: CSVRTGLNQPQHF.

This clone was found a few times. The chain links TRBV6-4 to TRBJ1-1; no firm D call. The CDR3 runs 14 residues. V was pared by 4 bases and J by 4 bases, with 13 bases between. The germline CDR1 and CDR2 sequences are MRHNA and SNTAGT. This chain's CDR3 is CASSVSGAGTEAFF. The CDR3 DNA sequence: TGTGCCAGCAGTGTATCGGGTGCGGGCACTGAAGCTTTCTTT.

The chain is built from TRBV23-1 and TRBJ2-7; 10 bases match TRBD1. TRBV23-1 is noted as an ORF with a role that remains uncertain. Germline trimming cut 7 bases from V and 2 bases from J; bases unmatched to any gene: 8. This CDR3 spans 15 amino acids. In nucleotides, the CDR3 is TGCGCCAGCAAGTGGAAGACAGGGGGCCCCTACGAGCAGTACTTC. Its protein product is CASKWKTGGPYEQYF.

V and J are TRBV28 and TRBJ2-1, with a possible D match to TRBD1 (6 bases). V was trimmed by 4 bases and J by 7 bases, leaving 17 bases between them. The CDR3 totals 15 residues. CDR1 and CDR2 from the germline V gene are MDHEN and SYDVKM. As DNA, the CDR3 is TGTGCCAGCAGTTCGGTAAACAGGGTAGGGAATGAGCAGTTCTTC. It is translated as CASSSVNRVGNEQFF.